What follows are 8 T cell receptor beta chains derived from one specimen sequenced in a study of cytomegalovirus exposure and HLA in healthy donors. 13 Jbeta primers and 60 Vbeta primers were used for the PCR. Data came from immunoSEQ multiplex PCR; TCRdb stores just in-frame clones and leaves some out. The table lists about 240,000 clones, roughly 84% of them singletons. Sequenced: PBMCs. The receptor source for this set is a girl aged 2 to 10 in good health and CMV-seronegative.

The chain is built from TRBV13 and TRBJ1-4; D call uncertain. V was trimmed by 1 base and J by 0 bases, leaving 9 bases between them. The CDR3 extends over 16 amino acids. Germline lookup yields CDR1 PRHDT and CDR2 FYEKMQ (reference sequence). In DNA form, the CDR3 reads TGTGCCAGCAGCTTAGCGAACAGTGCAACTAATGAAAAACTGTTTTTT. Its translation: CASSLANSATNEKLFF.

A single count supports this clone. The V gene is TRBV11-2, the J gene TRBJ1-5; D is undetermined. V lost 1 base and J lost 7, with 11 bases in between. From germline, CDR1 is SGHAT and CDR2 FQNNGV. This CDR3 spans 14 amino acids. DNA for the CDR3: TGTGCCAGCAGCTTAGGGAGACTAGGGCAGCCCCAGCATTTT. Encoded protein: CASSLGRLGQPQHF. Variable domain in full (rest from reference TRBV11-2 and TRBJ1-5): EAGVAQSPRYKIIEKRQSVAFWCNPISGHATLYWYQQILGQGPKLLIQFQNNGVVDDSQLPKDRFSAERLKGVDSTLKIQPAKLEDSAVYLCASSLGRLGQPQHFGDGTRLSIL.

Note on this clone: Distinct nucleotide sequences in the sample also encode this CDR3. J is TRBJ2-7 and V is TRBV6-5; possibly TRBD1 for D (5 bases). Germline loops: CDR1 MNHEY, CDR2 SVGAGI. The CDR3 loop spans 14 amino acids. Trimming took 0 bases from V and 3 from J, leaving 9 bases between them. CDR3: CASSYSKRGYEQYF. In nucleotides, the CDR3 is TGTGCCAGCAGTTACTCGAAAAGGGGCTACGAGCAGTACTTC.

The chain recombines TRBV2 with TRBJ2-3; the D gene is possibly TRBD2 (5 bases). CDR1 and CDR2 (germline): SNHLY, FYNNEI. The CDR3 has 15 residues. The ends were cut back, 2 bases at V and 2 bases at J, with 11 bases in the middle. CDR3: CASSEQPGVTDTQYF. CDR3 bases: TGTGCCAGCAGTGAACAGCCCGGGGTCACAGATACGCAGTATTTT. The variable domain in full, with the rest retrieved from reference TRBV2 and TRBJ2-3, is EPEVTQTPSHQVTQMGQEVILRCVPISNHLYFYWYRQILGQKVEFLVSFYNNEISEKSEIFDDQFSVERPDGSNFTLKIRSTKLEDSAMYFCASSEQPGVTDTQYFGPGTRLTVL.

The rearrangement joins TRBV18 to TRBJ2-7; 9 bases map to TRBD1. The CDR3 extends over 17 amino acids. Per germline, CDR1 KGHSH and CDR2 LQKENI. Trimming cost V 3 bases and J 6 bases; bases outside gene matches: 15. The CDR3 spells CASSPRSGPGTGSEQYF. DNA for the CDR3: TGTGCCAGCTCACCGAGGTCGGGTCCGGGGACAGGGTCCGAGCAGTACTTC.

The chain uses TRBV9 and TRBJ1-6; a weak D match, TRBD1 (5 bases). The V gene's germline CDR1 is SGDLS and CDR2 YYNGEE. The length of the CDR3 is 14 residues. Trimming left V 0 bases short and J 9 bases short, with 10 bases between. The CDR3 DNA reads TGTGCCAGCAGCGTAGAGGGCGGGGCTTCACCCCTCCACTTT. Translating gives CASSVEGGASPLHF.

V is TRBV5-4 and J is TRBJ1-1; D is ambiguous. Germline loops: CDR1 SGHNT, CDR2 YYREEE (reference sequence). V lost 1 base to trimming and J lost 3 bases, with 10 bases between them. This CDR3 is 14 amino acids long. CDR3 amino acids: CASSLNMGDTEAFF. The CDR3 bases are TGTGCCAGCAGCTTGAATATGGGAGACACTGAAGCTTTCTTT.

The V gene is TRBV13, the J gene TRBJ2-7; unclear D gene. Germline V gene data show CDR1 as PRHDT and CDR2 as FYEKMQ (reference sequence). CDR3 length: 15 residues. V lost 2 bases and J lost 3, with 14 bases in between. The CDR3 DNA reads as TGTGCCAGCAGCTTATTGAGTCCCGATCACTACGAGCAGTACTTC. Residues: CASSLLSPDHYEQYF.